This T cell receptor (beta chain) was found in a study of cytomegalovirus exposure and HLA in healthy donors. Regarding the study as a whole: Later analysis identified a missense DCLRE1C variant that was linked to TCR beta V- and J-gene trimming. Rarity characterized most TCR sequences, yet some public TCRs appeared in many donors.

The PCR had 60 Vbeta and 13 Jbeta primers. Measured with immunoSEQ multiplex PCR; TCRdb has only the in-frame clones, and not every one. The table shows more than 110,000 clones, with 77% occurring only once. A word on this clone: What it binds is not known.

Germline CDR1 is LNHDA and CDR2 is SQIVND (reference sequence). The CDR3 is made up of 13 amino acids. With V trimmed by 6 bases and J by 5 bases, 3 bases remained unmatched. This clonotype originated in a woman aged 50 to 65 in good health and CMV-seronegative. This sequence joins TRBV19 and TRBJ1-5, with 8 bases aligning to TRBD1. Sequenced: PBMCs. The CDR3 sequence is CASRKDRDQPQHF. As DNA, the CDR3 is TGTGCCAGTAGGAAGGACAGGGATCAGCCCCAGCATTTT.